These T cell receptor beta chains were read from a single sample in a study of blood T cell repertoires in COVID-19. Sequenced by immunoSEQ multiplex PCR; TCRdb stores in-frame clones only, minus some. The data hold tens of thousands of clones, with 60% to 85% observed a single time. Sequencing used peripheral blood. These receptors were collected from a young man with COVID-19, enrolled during active disease. Each CDR3 is given with its conserved first and last residue. The D gene is left open where the match is weak. Rows may omit the clone size; those that give it use once, few, many or a size class.

TRBD2	TRBV7-7	TRBJ2-1	NA	TGTGCTAGCAGCCCTGACCGGCCCTGGGACTACGGTGAGCAGTTCTTC	CASSPDRPWDYGEQFF
TRBD1	TRBV7-9	TRBJ2-3	once	TGTGCCAGCAGCTCAACCGACAGGGCAACCACAGATACGCAGTATTTT	CASSSTDRATTDTQYF
TRBD1	TRBV9	TRBJ2-7	NA	TGTGCCAGCAGCCGCGGGACAGGAGGTTACGAGCAGTACTTC	CASSRGTGGYEQYF
NA	TRBV28	TRBJ2-3	many	TGTGCCAGCAGTTTGGAGGGGATTTCTAGCACAGATACGCAGTATTTT	CASSLEGISSTDTQYF
TRBD1	TRBV10-3	TRBJ1-5	NA	TGTGCCATCAGGGGGACAGGGGATCAGCCCCAGCATTTT	CAIRGTGDQPQHF
TRBD2	TRBV2	TRBJ2-2	NA	TGTGCCAGCTCGGGAGTAGCGGGAGGAACCGGGGAGCTGTTTTTT	CASSGVAGGTGELFF
TRBD1	TRBV6-5	TRBJ2-1	NA	TGTGCCAGCAGTTCCCACTTAACAGGGGGACACAATGAGCAGTTCTTC	CASSSHLTGGHNEQFF
TRBD1	TRBV4-3	TRBJ1-2	NA	TGCGCCAGCAGCCAGGGGGACAGAACCCTTAACTATGGCTACACCTTC	CASSQGDRTLNYGYTF
TRBD1	TRBV10-3	TRBJ1-3	NA	TGTGCCAGTGGACAGGGAGACTCTGGAAACACCATATATTTT	CASGQGDSGNTIYF
TRBD1	TRBV6-4	TRBJ2-3	NA	TGTGCCAGCAGTGAATCGACAGGGGGAGGAACAGATACGCAGTATTTT	CASSESTGGGTDTQYF
TRBD2	TRBV5-6	TRBJ2-2	NA	TGTGCCAGCAGCTTAGGGCTAGCGGGATTAACCGGGGAGCTGTTTTTT	CASSLGLAGLTGELFF
NA	TRBV7-2	TRBJ2-2	NA	TGTGCCAGCAGCCGCCCCGGGGGAACCGGGGAGCTGTTTTTT	CASSRPGGTGELFF
TRBD2	TRBV5-1	TRBJ2-5	NA	TGCGCCAGCAGCTTGGCGGTAGCGGGGGTCTCTCGAGGTAACCAAGAGACCCAGTACTTC	CASSLAVAGVSRGNQETQYF